This TCR beta chain was retrieved from a study of cytomegalovirus exposure and HLA in healthy donors. The PCR made use of 60 Vbeta and 13 Jbeta primers. Assay: immunoSEQ multiplex PCR; the TCRdb copy retains only in-frame clones and omits some. This table has some 98,000 clones, around 75% appearing once. The CDR3 length is 14 residues. CDR1 is LNHDA, CDR2 SQIVND, per germline (reference sequence). V gave up 5 bases and J gave up 2 bases, with 10 bases separating them. This clone was recorded once. Material for sequencing was PBMCs. The clonotype comes from a man aged 18 to 29 in good health and CMV-seropositive. The chain employs TRBV19 and TRBJ2-1, with a weak D call TRBD2 (7 bases). CDR3 in amino acids: CASSAGATYNEQFF. Written as DNA, the CDR3 is TGTGCCAGTAGTGCGGGGGCCACCTACAATGAGCAGTTCTTC.